This paragraph covers one T cell receptor beta chain sequence. CDR3 length: 15 amino acids. Trimming cost V 2 bases and J 1 base, with 10 bases left between them. Looked up from germline, CDR1 is SGHTA and CDR2 is FQGNSA. The data originate from a study of blood T cell repertoires in COVID-19. Turning to the study itself: Sites in the United States, Italy and Spain provided acute and convalescent COVID-19 samples.

During active infection, Seattle patients enrolled and were then monitored through disease. Libraries were prepared by immunoSEQ multiplex PCR; TCRdb keeps only in-frame clonotypes and omits some of them. The sample has about 200,000 clones, 86% seen once; the top ten hold 10% to 13%. The receptor was isolated from a woman between 50 and 59 years old with COVID-19, enrolled during active disease. The sequenced sample consisted of peripheral blood. The rearrangement links TRBV7-2 to TRBJ2-3; D may be TRBD1 (5 bases). CDR3 nucleotide sequence: TGTGCCAGCAGCTTAATGGGGCAGGGCACAGATACGCAGTATTTT. The encoded protein is CASSLMGQGTDTQYF.